The clone carrying this TCR beta chain was observed many times. Its specificity is not known. V was cut by 2 bases and J by 7 bases, with 12 bases left in between. The CDR3 contains 14 residues. Germline CDR1 is SGHAT and CDR2 is FQNNGV. Researchers took RNA transcripts and amplified the TCR beta CDR3 regions from them. TCR CDR3 regions were first amplified by RT-PCR with HTBI primers. TCRdb re-called the multiplex PCR reads with MiXCR, one entry per CDR3 protein. Counted here are more than 300,000 distinct CDR3 sequences, under 20% occurring once; the ten biggest clones make up roughly two fifths. This specimen comes from a study of T cells in Graves' hyperthyroidism and ophthalmopathy. Overall study findings and caveats: Blood held most thyroid clonotypes expanded above 0.001 frequency.

The sequenced sample was blood. The chain joins TRBV11-2 to TRBJ2-1; D possibly matches TRBD1 or TRBD2 (6 bases each). The TCR comes from a man younger than 35 with Graves' ophthalmopathy. The CDR3 loop is CASSLIRGRNEQFF. CDR3 nucleotides: TGTGCCAGCAGCTTAATTAGGGGGAGGAATGAGCAGTTCTTC. The full variable domain, with the rest looked up from reference TRBV11-2 and TRBJ2-1, is EAGVAQSPRYKIIEKRQSVAFWCNPISGHATLYWYQQILGQGPKLLIQFQNNGVVDDSQLPKDRFSAERLKGVDSTLKIQPAKLEDSAVYLCASSLIRGRNEQFFGPGTRLTVL.